The clone carrying this T cell receptor beta chain was counted once. The study sequenced TCR beta in blood CD8+ and CD4+ T cells. Treatment-naive patients with stable or active relapsing-remitting disease were the multiple sclerosis controls. FACS was used to enrich TEMRA cells, whereas the CD8+ and CD4+ T cells were obtained by negative isolation. These data come from a study of CD8 T cells in Susac syndrome. RNA in amounts of about 0.45 to 1 ug was reverse transcribed with random hexamers. immunoSEQ multiplex PCR amplified TCR beta CDR3 across 54 Vbeta, 13 Jbeta. TCRdb re-called the immunoSEQ multiplex PCR reads with MiXCR, one entry per CDR3 protein. The table has roughly 400,000 distinct CDR3 sequences, roughly 85% seen once. Trimming shortened V by 0 bases and J by 1 base, and 7 bases separated the two germline ends. Germline assignment: CDR1 MGHRA and CDR2 YSYEKL. CDR3 length: 15 residues.

This sequence was found in a human donor with multiple sclerosis. This sequence joins TRBV4-1 and TRBJ2-1; D is perhaps TRBD2 (6 bases). The sequenced material came from CD8+ T cells from PBMCs. CDR3 loop: CASSQDAGSYNEQFF. In DNA form, the CDR3 reads TGCGCCAGCAGCCAAGATGCGGGATCCTACAATGAGCAGTTCTTC.